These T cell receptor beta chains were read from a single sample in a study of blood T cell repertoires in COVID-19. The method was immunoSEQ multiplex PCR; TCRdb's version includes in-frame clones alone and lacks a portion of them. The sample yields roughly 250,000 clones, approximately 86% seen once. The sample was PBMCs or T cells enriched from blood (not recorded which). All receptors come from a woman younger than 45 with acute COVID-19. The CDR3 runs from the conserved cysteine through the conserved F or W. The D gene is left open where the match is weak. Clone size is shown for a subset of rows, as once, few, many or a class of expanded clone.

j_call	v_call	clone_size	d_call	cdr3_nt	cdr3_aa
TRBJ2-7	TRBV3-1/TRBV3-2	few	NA	TGTGCCAGCAGTTTCGGGCGGGGCTCCTACGAGCAGTACTTC	CASSFGRGSYEQYF
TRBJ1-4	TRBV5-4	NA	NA	TGTGCCAGCAGCTCACCACAGACAGGTCGTAATGAAAAACTGTTTTTT	CASSSPQTGRNEKLFF
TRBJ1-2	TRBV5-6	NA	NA	TGTGCCAGCAGATCAGGGCCTAACTATGGCTACACCTTC	CASRSGPNYGYTF
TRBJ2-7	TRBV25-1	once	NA	TGTGCCAGCAGTGAGGACAGTTGGGAGCAGTACTTC	CASSEDSWEQYF
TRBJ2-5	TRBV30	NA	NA	TGTGCAACCGGACAGCAAGAGACCCAGTACTTC	CATGQQETQYF
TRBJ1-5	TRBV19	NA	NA	TGTGCCAGTAGTACCGAACAGGGTAGCAATCAGCCCCAGCATTTT	CASSTEQGSNQPQHF
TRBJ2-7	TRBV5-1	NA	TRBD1	TGCGCCAGCAGTAACGGACAGGAAGGCCGTTCCTACGAGCAGTACTTC	CASSNGQEGRSYEQYF
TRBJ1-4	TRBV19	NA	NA	TGTGCCAGTAGTATAGAAGGAGATCGGGGTAATGAAAAACTGTTTTTT	CASSIEGDRGNEKLFF
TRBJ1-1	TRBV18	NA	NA	TGTGCCAGCTCACCACCGGGGAGGCAGATGAACACTGAAGCTTTCTTT	CASSPPGRQMNTEAFF
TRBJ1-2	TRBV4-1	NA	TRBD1	TGCGCCAGCAGCCCAAGCCTGGACAGGGTCGGGTATGGCTACACCTTC	CASSPSLDRVGYGYTF
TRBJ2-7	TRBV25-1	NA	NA	TGTGCCAGCAGTGGGGAGGCGCAGGGAGAAACCTACGAGCAGTACTTC	CASSGEAQGETYEQYF
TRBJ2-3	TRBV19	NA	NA	TGTGCCAGTACCCCCCTGGGGGGGCACACAGATACGCAGTATTTT	CASTPLGGHTDTQYF
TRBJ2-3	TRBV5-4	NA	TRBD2	TGTGCCAGCAGCTTAGCACTAGCGTCAGATACGCAGTATTTT	CASSLALASDTQYF
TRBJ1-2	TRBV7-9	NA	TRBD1	TGTGCCAGCAGCCTAGTAGTCGGGACAGGGAATGGCTACACCTTC	CASSLVVGTGNGYTF
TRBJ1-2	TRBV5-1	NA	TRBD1	TGCGCCAGCAGCTTGTCCTGGACAGGGCCTACTAACTATGGCTACACCTTC	CASSLSWTGPTNYGYTF
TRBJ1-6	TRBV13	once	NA	TGTGCCAGCAGCTTAGGCCCCGGTTATAATTCACCCCTCCACTTT	CASSLGPGYNSPLHF
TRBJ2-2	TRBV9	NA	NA	TGTGCCAGCAGCGTAGGGGGCGACGGGGAGCTGTTTTTT	CASSVGGDGELFF
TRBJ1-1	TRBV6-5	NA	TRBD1	TGTGCCAGCAGTTACGGGACAGCGGGAGATCCTGAAGCTTTCTTT	CASSYGTAGDPEAFF
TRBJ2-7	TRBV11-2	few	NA	TGTGCCAGCAGCTTACGTTACGAGCAGTACTTC	CASSLRYEQYF
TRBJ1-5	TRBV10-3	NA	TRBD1	TGTGCCACCGGGACAGGGATTAGCAATCAGCCCCAGCATTTT	CATGTGISNQPQHF
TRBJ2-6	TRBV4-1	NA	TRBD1	TGCGCCAGCAGCCAACCCACAGGGGCTGGGGCCAACGTCCTGACTTTC	CASSQPTGAGANVLTF
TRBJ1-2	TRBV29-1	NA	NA	TGCAGCGTTGAGACACGTATCAACTATGGCTACACCTTC	CSVETRINYGYTF
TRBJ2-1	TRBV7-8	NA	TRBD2	TGTGCCAGCAGCTTAGGCCCTAGCGGGGGGGCTTATGAGCAGTTCTTC	CASSLGPSGGAYEQFF